Listed below are T cell receptor beta chains from one sample, sequenced in a study of post-analysis software for immune sequencing data. One entry per CDR3 protein results from TCRdb running MiXCR on the PCR reads. The sample yields a few hundred thousand distinct CDR3 sequences, about a third seen once. The sample consisted of blood. The receptors originated from a girl aged 10 to 17 with multiple sclerosis. Both conserved end residues are part of each CDR3. D genes are given only for firm matches. Only some rows state a clone size, as once, few, many or a class for expanded clones.

j_gene: TRBJ2-1
v_gene: TRBV3-1
d_gene: -
abundance: -
CDR3aa: CASSQGAGYNEQFF
CDR3nt: TGTGCCAGCAGCCAAGGGGCGGGGTACAATGAGCAGTTCTTC

j_gene: TRBJ2-7
v_gene: TRBV7-8
d_gene: -
abundance: few
CDR3aa: CASSSQGVGAYEQYF
CDR3nt: TGTGCCAGCAGCTCCCAAGGGGTTGGGGCCTATGAGCAGTACTTC

j_gene: TRBJ2-7
v_gene: TRBV4-3
d_gene: TRBD2
abundance: many
CDR3aa: CASSQFRTSSAQYF
CDR3nt: TGCGCCAGCAGCCAATTTCGGACTAGCTCCGCGCAGTACTTC

j_gene: TRBJ1-6
v_gene: TRBV2
d_gene: -
abundance: -
CDR3aa: CASSVGQPLHF
CDR3nt: TGTGCCAGCAGTGTTGGCCAACCCCTCCACTTT

j_gene: TRBJ1-5
v_gene: TRBV6-2/TRBV6-3
d_gene: TRBD1
abundance: -
CDR3aa: CASSSRQGAHQPQHF
CDR3nt: TGTGCCAGCAGTTCCAGACAGGGAGCGCATCAGCCCCAGCATTTT

j_gene: TRBJ1-2
v_gene: TRBV29-1
d_gene: -
abundance: -
CDR3aa: CSVDQSGEWYYGYTF
CDR3nt: TGCAGCGTGGATCAATCCGGGGAGTGGTACTATGGCTACACCTTC

j_gene: TRBJ2-5
v_gene: TRBV24-1
d_gene: TRBD1
abundance: once
CDR3aa: CATSDMTTGSETQYF
CDR3nt: TGTGCCACCAGTGATATGACGACAGGGTCAGAGACCCAGTACTTC

j_gene: TRBJ2-7
v_gene: TRBV29-1
d_gene: TRBD2
abundance: few
CDR3aa: CSVDGGSYEQYF
CDR3nt: TGCAGCGTTGACGGGGGGTCCTACGAGCAGTACTTC

j_gene: TRBJ2-1
v_gene: TRBV5-1
d_gene: -
abundance: -
CDR3aa: CASSLALRGNTEQFF
CDR3nt: TGCGCCAGCAGCTTGGCCCTGAGGGGTAACACTGAGCAGTTCTTC

j_gene: TRBJ1-1
v_gene: TRBV10-3
d_gene: -
abundance: -
CDR3aa: CAISRGVTEAFF
CDR3nt: TGTGCCATCAGTAGGGGAGTCACTGAAGCTTTCTTT

j_gene: TRBJ2-1
v_gene: TRBV9
d_gene: TRBD1
abundance: -
CDR3aa: CASSVGQGYNEQFF
CDR3nt: TGTGCCAGCAGCGTTGGACAGGGCTACAATGAGCAGTTCTTC

j_gene: TRBJ2-1
v_gene: TRBV6-5
d_gene: TRBD2
abundance: many
CDR3aa: CASSYSTAGGSRKQFF
CDR3nt: TGTGCCAGCAGTTACTCGACAGCGGGGGGGTCCCGGAAGCAGTTCTTC

j_gene: TRBJ2-1
v_gene: TRBV4-1
d_gene: -
abundance: few
CDR3aa: CASSQDTRGNTYNEQFF
CDR3nt: TGCGCCAGCAGCCAAGACACACGGGGGAACACTTACAATGAGCAGTTCTTC

j_gene: TRBJ2-5
v_gene: TRBV9
d_gene: -
abundance: -
CDR3aa: CASSVGADSQETQYF
CDR3nt: TGTGCCAGCAGCGTAGGAGCGGATTCCCAAGAGACCCAGTACTTC

j_gene: TRBJ2-7
v_gene: TRBV3-1
d_gene: -
abundance: -
CDR3aa: CASSQGSGGEQYF
CDR3nt: TGTGCCAGCAGCCAAGGCTCCGGGGGAGAGCAGTACTTC

j_gene: TRBJ2-1
v_gene: TRBV7-9
d_gene: TRBD2
abundance: -
CDR3aa: CASSSKRGERGYNEQFF
CDR3nt: TGTGCCAGCAGCTCGAAGCGTGGGGAGCGGGGGTACAATGAGCAGTTCTTC

j_gene: TRBJ2-1
v_gene: TRBV11-3
d_gene: TRBD2
abundance: -
CDR3aa: CASSGRGGDNEQFF
CDR3nt: TGTGCCAGCAGCGGGCGGGGGGGAGATAATGAGCAGTTCTTC

j_gene: TRBJ1-2
v_gene: TRBV5-5
d_gene: -
abundance: few
CDR3aa: CASSPSRTASYGYTF
CDR3nt: TGTGCCAGCAGCCCTTCCCGGACAGCGAGCTATGGCTACACCTTC

j_gene: TRBJ2-3
v_gene: TRBV21-1
d_gene: -
abundance: few
CDR3aa: CANILDSTDTQYF
CDR3nt: TGTGCCAATATTTTGGACAGCACAGATACGCAGTATTTT

j_gene: TRBJ2-6
v_gene: TRBV4-2
d_gene: -
abundance: -
CDR3aa: CASSQDLFGQPNSGANVLTF
CDR3nt: TGTGCCAGCAGCCAAGACCTGTTCGGACAGCCCAACTCTGGGGCCAACGTCCTGACTTTC

j_gene: TRBJ2-5
v_gene: TRBV4-1
d_gene: TRBD2
abundance: -
CDR3aa: CASSQDGTGGPQETQYF
CDR3nt: TGCGCCAGCAGCCAAGATGGTACGGGGGGGCCACAGGAGACCCAGTACTTC

j_gene: TRBJ2-5
v_gene: TRBV7-2
d_gene: -
abundance: few
CDR3aa: CASSLLAHEGETQYF
CDR3nt: TGTGCCAGCAGCTTACTAGCGCACGAGGGGGAGACCCAGTACTTC

j_gene: TRBJ2-1
v_gene: TRBV11-3
d_gene: -
abundance: -
CDR3aa: CASSLDSAGAGPAYNEQFF
CDR3nt: TGTGCCAGCAGCTTAGATTCCGCTGGGGCAGGCCCAGCTTACAATGAGCAGTTCTTC

j_gene: TRBJ2-7
v_gene: TRBV28
d_gene: -
abundance: -
CDR3aa: CASSFVGTPYEQYF
CDR3nt: TGTGCCAGCAGTTTTGTTGGGACACCATACGAGCAGTACTTC

j_gene: TRBJ2-3
v_gene: TRBV7-9
d_gene: -
abundance: -
CDR3aa: CASSPTLDSTDTQYF
CDR3nt: TGTGCCAGCAGCCCCACTCTAGACAGCACAGATACGCAGTATTTT

j_gene: TRBJ2-7
v_gene: TRBV6-5
d_gene: TRBD1
abundance: few
CDR3aa: CARVYRGLYEQYF
CDR3nt: TGTGCCAGGGTCTACAGGGGGCTTTACGAGCAGTACTTC

j_gene: TRBJ2-3
v_gene: TRBV5-1
d_gene: -
abundance: few
CDR3aa: CASSLARTASTDTQYF
CDR3nt: TGCGCCAGCAGCCTCGCGCGGACAGCCAGCACAGATACGCAGTATTTT

j_gene: TRBJ2-7
v_gene: TRBV7-9
d_gene: -
abundance: few
CDR3aa: CASSLRQSDGYEQYF
CDR3nt: TGTGCCAGCAGCTTGAGGCAGTCGGATGGGTACGAGCAGTACTTC

j_gene: TRBJ2-2
v_gene: TRBV20-1
d_gene: -
abundance: -
CDR3aa: CSAPTRGHTGELFF
CDR3nt: TGCAGTGCCCCGACGCGGGGGCACACCGGGGAGCTGTTTTTT

j_gene: TRBJ2-1
v_gene: TRBV5-1
d_gene: TRBD1
abundance: -
CDR3aa: CASSLAWNAGGNEQFF
CDR3nt: TGCGCCAGCAGCTTGGCCTGGAACGCAGGGGGCAATGAGCAGTTCTTC

j_gene: TRBJ2-3
v_gene: TRBV7-6
d_gene: -
abundance: -
CDR3aa: CASSLGGLSLPPDTQYF
CDR3nt: TGTGCCAGCAGCTTAGGGGGACTCTCCCTTCCCCCAGATACGCAGTATTTT

j_gene: TRBJ2-7
v_gene: TRBV7-6
d_gene: TRBD1
abundance: -
CDR3aa: CASSLGGQVVYEQYF
CDR3nt: TGTGCCAGCAGCCTAGGGGGCCAGGTCGTCTACGAGCAGTACTTC

j_gene: TRBJ2-7
v_gene: TRBV10-3
d_gene: -
abundance: -
CDR3aa: CAISVPGAVPYEQYF
CDR3nt: TGTGCCATCAGTGTCCCGGGGGCAGTCCCGTACGAGCAGTACTTC

j_gene: TRBJ2-7
v_gene: TRBV6-2/TRBV6-3
d_gene: TRBD1
abundance: -
CDR3aa: CASSLDRDTYEQYF
CDR3nt: TGTGCCAGCAGCCTGGACAGGGACACCTACGAGCAGTACTTC

j_gene: TRBJ2-7
v_gene: TRBV6-6
d_gene: -
abundance: few
CDR3aa: CASSQKQGRSYEQYF
CDR3nt: TGTGCCAGCAGTCAGAAACAAGGGCGGTCCTACGAGCAGTACTTC

j_gene: TRBJ2-3
v_gene: TRBV24-1
d_gene: TRBD2
abundance: -
CDR3aa: CATSELGGGDTDTQYF
CDR3nt: TGTGCCACCAGTGAGCTTGGGGGGGGAGACACAGATACGCAGTATTTT

j_gene: TRBJ1-2
v_gene: TRBV7-2
d_gene: TRBD1
abundance: -
CDR3aa: CASSREQGGYGYTF
CDR3nt: TGTGCCAGCAGCCGCGAACAGGGGGGCTATGGCTACACCTTC

j_gene: TRBJ1-2
v_gene: TRBV9
d_gene: TRBD1
abundance: few
CDR3aa: CASSGQGSYGYTF
CDR3nt: TGTGCCAGCAGCGGACAGGGTAGCTATGGCTACACCTTC

j_gene: TRBJ2-3
v_gene: TRBV7-9
d_gene: TRBD2
abundance: few
CDR3aa: CANLPLAGGLTDTQYF
CDR3nt: TGTGCCAACCTACCGCTAGCGGGGGGGCTTACAGATACGCAGTATTTT

j_gene: TRBJ2-4
v_gene: TRBV5-1
d_gene: -
abundance: few
CDR3aa: CASSLERQRIQYF
CDR3nt: TGCGCCAGCAGCTTGGAACGTCAGAGAATTCAGTACTTC